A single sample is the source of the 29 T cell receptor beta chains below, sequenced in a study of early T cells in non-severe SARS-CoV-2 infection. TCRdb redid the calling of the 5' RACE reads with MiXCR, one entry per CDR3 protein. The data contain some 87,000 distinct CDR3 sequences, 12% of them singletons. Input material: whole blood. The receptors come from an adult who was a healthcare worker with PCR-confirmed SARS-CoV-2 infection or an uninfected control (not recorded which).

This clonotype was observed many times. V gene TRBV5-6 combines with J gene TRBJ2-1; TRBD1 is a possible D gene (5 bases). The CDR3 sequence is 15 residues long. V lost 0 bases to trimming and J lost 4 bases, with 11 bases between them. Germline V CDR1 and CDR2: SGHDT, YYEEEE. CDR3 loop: CASSLVWTPYNEQFF. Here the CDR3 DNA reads TGTGCCAGCAGCTTGGTTTGGACACCATACAATGAGCAGTTCTTC.

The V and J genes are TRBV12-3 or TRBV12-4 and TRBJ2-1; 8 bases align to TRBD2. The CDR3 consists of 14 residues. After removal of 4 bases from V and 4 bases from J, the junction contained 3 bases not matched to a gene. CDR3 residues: CASSSGGNYNEQFF. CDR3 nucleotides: TGTGCCAGCAGTTCGGGGGGGAATTACAATGAGCAGTTCTTC.

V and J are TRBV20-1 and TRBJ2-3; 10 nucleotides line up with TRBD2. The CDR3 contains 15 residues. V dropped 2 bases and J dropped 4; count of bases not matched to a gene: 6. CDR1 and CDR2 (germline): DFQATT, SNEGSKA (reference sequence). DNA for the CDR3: TGCAGTGCTAGACTAGCGGGAGATTGGGCAGATACGCAGTATTTT. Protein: CSARLAGDWADTQYF.

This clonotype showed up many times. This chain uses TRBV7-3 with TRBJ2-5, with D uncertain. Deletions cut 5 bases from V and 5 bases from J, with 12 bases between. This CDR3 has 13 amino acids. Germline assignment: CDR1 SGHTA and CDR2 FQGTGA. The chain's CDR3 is CASSARGLETQYF. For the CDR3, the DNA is TGTGCCAGCAGCGCGCGCGGATTGGAGACCCAGTACTTC. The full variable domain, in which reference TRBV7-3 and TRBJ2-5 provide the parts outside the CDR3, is GAGVSQTPSNKVTEKGKYVELRCDPISGHTALYWYRQSLGQGPEFLIYFQGTGAADDSGLPNDRFFAVRPEGSVSTLKIQRTERGDSAVYLCASSARGLETQYFGPGTRLLVL.

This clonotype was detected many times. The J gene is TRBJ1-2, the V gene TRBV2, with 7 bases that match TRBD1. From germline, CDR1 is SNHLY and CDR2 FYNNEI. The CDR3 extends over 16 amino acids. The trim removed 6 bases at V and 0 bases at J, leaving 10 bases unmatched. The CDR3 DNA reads TGTGCCAGCAGCCAGGACAGGATGCCTCCTAACTATGGCTACACCTTC. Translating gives CASSQDRMPPNYGYTF.

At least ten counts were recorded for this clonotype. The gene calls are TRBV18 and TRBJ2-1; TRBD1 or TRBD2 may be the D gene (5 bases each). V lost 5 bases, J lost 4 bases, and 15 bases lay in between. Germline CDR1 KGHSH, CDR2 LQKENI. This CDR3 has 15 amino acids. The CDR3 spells CASSYPGPVYNEQFF. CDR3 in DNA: TGTGCCAGCTCATACCCGGGGCCAGTATACAATGAGCAGTTCTTC.

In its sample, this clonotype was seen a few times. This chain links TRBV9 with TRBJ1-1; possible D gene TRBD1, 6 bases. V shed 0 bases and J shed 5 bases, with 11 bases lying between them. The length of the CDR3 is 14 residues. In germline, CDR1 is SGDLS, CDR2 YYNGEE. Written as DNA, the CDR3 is TGTGCCAGCAGCGTAGCAGGGAGGGGGACTGAAGCTTTCTTT. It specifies CASSVAGRGTEAFF.

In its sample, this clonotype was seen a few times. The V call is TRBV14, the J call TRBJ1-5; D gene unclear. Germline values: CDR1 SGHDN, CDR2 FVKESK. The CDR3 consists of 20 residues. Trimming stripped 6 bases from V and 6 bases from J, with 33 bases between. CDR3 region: CASSRYSGSGSFRKGQPQHF. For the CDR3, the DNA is TGTGCCAGCAGTCGATATTCTGGTTCGGGATCATTCCGCAAAGGTCAGCCCCAGCATTTT.

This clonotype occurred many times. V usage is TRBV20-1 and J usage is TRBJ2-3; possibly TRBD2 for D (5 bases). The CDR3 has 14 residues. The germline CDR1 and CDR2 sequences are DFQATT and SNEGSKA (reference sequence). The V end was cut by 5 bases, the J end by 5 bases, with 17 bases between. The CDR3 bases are TGCAGTGCTTTTTCCCCACGGGGTCGAGATACGCAGTATTTT. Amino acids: CSAFSPRGRDTQYF.

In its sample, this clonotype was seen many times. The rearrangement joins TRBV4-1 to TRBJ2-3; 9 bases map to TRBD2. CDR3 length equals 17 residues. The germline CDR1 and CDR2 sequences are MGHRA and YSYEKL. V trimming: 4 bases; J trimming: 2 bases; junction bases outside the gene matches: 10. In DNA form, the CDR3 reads TGCGCCAGCAGCCTAATGAGCGGGGGGCGGTTCACAGATACGCAGTATTTT. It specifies CASSLMSGGRFTDTQYF.

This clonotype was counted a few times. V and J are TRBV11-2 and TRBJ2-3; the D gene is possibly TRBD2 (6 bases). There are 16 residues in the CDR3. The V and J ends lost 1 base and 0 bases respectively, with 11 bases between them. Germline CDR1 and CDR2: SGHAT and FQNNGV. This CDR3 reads CASSLGTAGSTDTQYF. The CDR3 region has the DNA TGTGCCAGCAGCTTAGGCACGGCGGGAAGCACAGATACGCAGTATTTT.

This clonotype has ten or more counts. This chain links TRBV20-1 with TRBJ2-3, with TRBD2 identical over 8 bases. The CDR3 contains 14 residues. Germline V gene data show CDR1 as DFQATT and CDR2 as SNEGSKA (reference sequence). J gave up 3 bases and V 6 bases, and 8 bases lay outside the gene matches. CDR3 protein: CSALPGLGTDTQYF. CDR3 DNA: TGCAGTGCCCTGCCGGGACTAGGGACAGATACGCAGTATTTT.

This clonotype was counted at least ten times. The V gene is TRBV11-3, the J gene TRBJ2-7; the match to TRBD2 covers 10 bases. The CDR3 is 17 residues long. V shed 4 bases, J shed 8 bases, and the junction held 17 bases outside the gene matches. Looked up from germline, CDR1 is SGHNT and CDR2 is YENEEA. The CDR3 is CASSSPHIAGGAWKQYF. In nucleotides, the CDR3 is TGTGCCAGCAGCTCCCCCCACATAGCGGGAGGTGCCTGGAAGCAGTACTTC.

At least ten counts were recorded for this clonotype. CDR3 protein: CASTPHLSNQPQHF. In DNA, the CDR3 is TGTGCCAGCACCCCGCACTTGAGCAATCAGCCCCAGCATTTT. The chain has TRBV6-6 and TRBJ1-5; D gene uncertain. Trimming removed 7 bases at V and 1 base at J, with 11 bases between. Germline-derived CDR1 and CDR2 are MNHNY and SVGAGI (reference sequence). This CDR3 has 14 residues.

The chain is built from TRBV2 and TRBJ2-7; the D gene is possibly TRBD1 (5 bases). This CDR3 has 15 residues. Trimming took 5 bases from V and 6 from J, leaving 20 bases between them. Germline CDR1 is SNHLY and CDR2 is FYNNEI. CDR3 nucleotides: TGTGCCAGCAGTACCTACAGGATGCAGGCCATCGAGCAGTACTTC. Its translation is CASSTYRMQAIEQYF.

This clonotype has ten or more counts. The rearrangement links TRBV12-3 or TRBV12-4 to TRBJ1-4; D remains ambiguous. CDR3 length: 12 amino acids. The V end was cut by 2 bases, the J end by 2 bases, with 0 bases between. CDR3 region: CASSLTNEKLFF. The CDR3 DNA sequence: TGTGCCAGCAGTTTAACTAATGAAAAACTGTTTTTT.

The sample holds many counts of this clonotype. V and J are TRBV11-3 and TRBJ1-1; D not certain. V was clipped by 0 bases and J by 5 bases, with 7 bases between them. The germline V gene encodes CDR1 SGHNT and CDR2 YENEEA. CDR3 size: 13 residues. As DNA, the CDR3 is TGTGCCAGCAGCTTAGATCCAGCGACTGAAGCTTTCTTT. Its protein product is CASSLDPATEAFF. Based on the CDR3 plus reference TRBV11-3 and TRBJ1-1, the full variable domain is EAGVVQSPRYKIIEKKQPVAFWCNPISGHNTLYWYLQNLGQGPELLIRYENEEAVDDSQLPKDRFSAERLKGVDSTLKIQPAELGDSAVYLCASSLDPATEAFFGQGTRLTVV.

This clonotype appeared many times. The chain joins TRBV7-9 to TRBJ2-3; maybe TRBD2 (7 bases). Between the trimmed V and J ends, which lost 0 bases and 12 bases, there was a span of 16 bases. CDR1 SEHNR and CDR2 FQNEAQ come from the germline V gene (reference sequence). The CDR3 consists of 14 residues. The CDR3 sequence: CASSLADSRDYQYF. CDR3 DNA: TGTGCCAGCAGCTTAGCGGACAGTCGGGACTATCAGTATTTT.

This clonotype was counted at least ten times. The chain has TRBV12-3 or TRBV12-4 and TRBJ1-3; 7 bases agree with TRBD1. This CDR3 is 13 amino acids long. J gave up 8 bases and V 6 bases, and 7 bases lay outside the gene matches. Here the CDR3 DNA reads TGTGCCAGCAGCAATGACAGGGCGGACACCATATATTTT. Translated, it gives CASSNDRADTIYF.

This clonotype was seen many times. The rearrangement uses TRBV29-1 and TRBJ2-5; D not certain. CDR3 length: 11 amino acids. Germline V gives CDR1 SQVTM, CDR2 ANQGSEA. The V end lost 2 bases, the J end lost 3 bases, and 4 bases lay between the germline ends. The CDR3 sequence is CSVEQKETQYF. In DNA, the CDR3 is TGCAGCGTTGAACAGAAAGAGACCCAGTACTTC.

CDR3: CSVEGSGAGVYNEQFF. CDR3 nucleotide sequence: TGCAGCGTTGAAGGAAGCGGGGCAGGGGTGTACAATGAGCAGTTCTTC. V usage is TRBV29-1 and J usage is TRBJ2-1, with D perhaps matching TRBD2 (7 bases). V was cut by 1 base and J by 4 bases, with 17 bases left in between. This CDR3 contains 16 residues. The germline V gene encodes CDR1 SQVTM and CDR2 ANQGSEA.

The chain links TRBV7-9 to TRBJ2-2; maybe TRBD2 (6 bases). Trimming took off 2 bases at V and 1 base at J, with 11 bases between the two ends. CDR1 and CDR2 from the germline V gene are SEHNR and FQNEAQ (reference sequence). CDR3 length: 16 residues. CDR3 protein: CASSLLGGKNTGELFF. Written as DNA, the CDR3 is TGTGCCAGCAGCTTACTCGGGGGAAAGAACACCGGGGAGCTGTTTTTT.

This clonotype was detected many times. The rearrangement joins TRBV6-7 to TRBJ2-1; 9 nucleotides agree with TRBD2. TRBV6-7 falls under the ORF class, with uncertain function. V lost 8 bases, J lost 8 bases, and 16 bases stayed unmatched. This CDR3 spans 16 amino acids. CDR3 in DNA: TGTGCCAGCCTAAACCCTCTAGCGGGACTCCGGGATGAGCAGTTCTTC. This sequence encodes CASLNPLAGLRDEQFF.

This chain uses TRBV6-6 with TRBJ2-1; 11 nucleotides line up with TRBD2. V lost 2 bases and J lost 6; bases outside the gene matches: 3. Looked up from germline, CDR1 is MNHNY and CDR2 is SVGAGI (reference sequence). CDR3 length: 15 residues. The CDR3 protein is CASSYVTSGGNEQFF. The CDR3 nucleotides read TGTGCCAGCAGTTACGTAACTAGCGGGGGCAATGAGCAGTTCTTC.

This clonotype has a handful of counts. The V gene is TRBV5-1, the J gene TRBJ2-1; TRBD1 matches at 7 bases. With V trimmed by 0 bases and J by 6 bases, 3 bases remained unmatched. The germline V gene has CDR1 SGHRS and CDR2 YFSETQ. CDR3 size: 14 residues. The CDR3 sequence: CASSLAGTVNEQFF. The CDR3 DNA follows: TGCGCCAGCAGCTTGGCCGGGACAGTCAATGAGCAGTTCTTC.

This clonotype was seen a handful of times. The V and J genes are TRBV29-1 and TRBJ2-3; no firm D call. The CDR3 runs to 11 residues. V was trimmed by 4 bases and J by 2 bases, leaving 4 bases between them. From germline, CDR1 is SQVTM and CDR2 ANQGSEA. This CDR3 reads CSVAFTDTQYF. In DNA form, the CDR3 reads TGCAGCGTTGCGTTCACAGATACGCAGTATTTT.

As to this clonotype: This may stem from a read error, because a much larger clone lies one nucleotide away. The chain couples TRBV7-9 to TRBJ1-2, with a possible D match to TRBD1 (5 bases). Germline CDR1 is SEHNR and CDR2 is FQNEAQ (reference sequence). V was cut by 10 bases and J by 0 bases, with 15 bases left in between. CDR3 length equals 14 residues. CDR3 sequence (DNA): TGTGCCAACAAGACAGCAACATCTAACTATGGCTACACCTTC. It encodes CANKTATSNYGYTF.

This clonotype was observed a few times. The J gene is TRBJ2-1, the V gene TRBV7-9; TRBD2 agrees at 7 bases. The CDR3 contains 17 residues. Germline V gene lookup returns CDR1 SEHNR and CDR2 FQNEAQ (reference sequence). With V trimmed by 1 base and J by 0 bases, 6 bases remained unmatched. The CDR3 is CASSLGGGGSSYNEQFF. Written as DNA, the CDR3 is TGTGCCAGCAGCTTAGGCGGCGGGGGAAGCTCCTACAATGAGCAGTTCTTC.

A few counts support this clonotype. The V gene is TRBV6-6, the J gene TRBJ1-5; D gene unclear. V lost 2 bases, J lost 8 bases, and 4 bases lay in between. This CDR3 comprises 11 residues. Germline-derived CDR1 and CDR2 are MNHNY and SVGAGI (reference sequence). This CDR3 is CASSYREPQHF. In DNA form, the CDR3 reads TGTGCCAGCAGTTACAGGGAGCCCCAGCATTTT.